This entry lists 10 T cell receptor beta chains sequenced from one sample in a study of blood T cell repertoires in COVID-19. Some clones are missing from TCRdb's copy, which holds only in-frame ones; the method was immunoSEQ multiplex PCR. The table records 200,000 to 300,000 clones, approximately 86% of them present only once. Material: peripheral blood. These receptors were collected from a man between 60 and 75 years old who had recovered from COVID-19.

J is TRBJ2-2 and V is TRBV5-8, with D possibly TRBD1 on 7 matching bases. This CDR3 has 16 residues. Per the germline V gene, CDR1 is SGHTS and CDR2 is YDEGEE. V shed 6 bases and J shed 4 bases, with 19 bases lying between them. The CDR3 loop reads CASTALAGQRTGELFF. CDR3 nucleotides: TGTGCCAGCACAGCTCTTGCGGGACAGCGCACCGGGGAGCTGTTTTTT.

For the CDR3, the DNA is TGTGCCAGCACTATCGACAGGCGTCGGTCTGAAGCTTTCTTT. Protein sequence: CASTIDRRRSEAFF. This sequence joins TRBV7-8 and TRBJ1-1; D may be TRBD1 (6 bases). The length of the CDR3 is 14 residues. V lost 7 bases, J lost 6 bases, and 18 bases lay in between. Germline V CDR1 and CDR2: SGHVS, FQNEAQ.

The rearrangement links TRBV19 to TRBJ1-2; perhaps TRBD1 as D (6 bases). From germline, CDR1 is LNHDA and CDR2 SQIVND (reference sequence). This CDR3 contains 15 residues. Trimming cost V 5 bases and J 4 bases, with 17 bases left between them. CDR3 bases: TGTGCCAGTAGTTACCTCAACAGGGCCTCCTATGGCTACACCTTC. Encoded protein: CASSYLNRASYGYTF.

The chain links TRBV2 to TRBJ2-7, with 9 bases matching TRBD1. The trim removed 8 bases at V and 2 bases at J, leaving 10 bases unmatched. Germline V gene data show CDR1 as SNHLY and CDR2 as FYNNEI. The CDR3 is made up of 15 amino acids. CDR3 coding DNA: TGTGCCAGCGTGCGCAGGGGGACAGGGACCTACGAGCAGTACTTC. Translating gives CASVRRGTGTYEQYF.

The chain employs TRBV24-1 and TRBJ2-3; a possible D gene is TRBD1 (6 bases). V lost 3 bases to trimming and J lost 11 bases, with 17 bases between them. From germline, CDR1 is KGHDR and CDR2 SFDVKD. This CDR3 has 14 amino acids. The CDR3: CATSDQKTGFGQYF. The CDR3 region has the DNA TGTGCCACCAGTGATCAGAAGACAGGTTTTGGGCAGTATTTT.

The gene calls are TRBV19 and TRBJ2-3; 15 bases agree with TRBD2. CDR1 is LNHDA, CDR2 SQIVND, per germline (reference sequence). There are 19 residues in the CDR3. Germline trimming cut 4 bases from V and 3 bases from J; bases unmatched to any gene: 11. CDR3 sequence: CASSTWRTSGGAGTDTQYF. In nucleotides, the CDR3 is TGTGCCAGTAGTACCTGGCGGACTAGCGGGGGGGCAGGAACAGATACGCAGTATTTT.

The DNA for the CDR3 is TGTGCCTCCGTCCCCGGGACAATGAACACTGAAGCTTTCTTT. Translation: CASVPGTMNTEAFF. The V gene is TRBV15, the J gene TRBJ1-1; possibly TRBD1 for D (6 bases). V was trimmed by 11 bases and J by 0 bases, leaving 16 bases between them. There are 14 residues in the CDR3. CDR1 and CDR2 (germline): LNHNV, YYDKDF (reference sequence).

The chain uses TRBV11-2 and TRBJ2-5; no clear D. V was trimmed by 3 bases and J by 2 bases, leaving 16 bases between them. Germline V gene data show CDR1 as SGHAT and CDR2 as FQNNGV. This CDR3 has 16 amino acids. The CDR3 nucleotides read TGTGCCAGCAGCTTTAACTATCTAGTATCTCAAGAGACCCAGTACTTC. Its protein product is CASSFNYLVSQETQYF.

The chain carries TRBV5-5 and TRBJ1-1; unclear D gene. CDR3 size: 14 residues. CDR1 is SGHKS and CDR2 is YYEKEE in the germline V gene (reference sequence). V was cut by 3 bases and J by 0 bases, with 9 bases left in between. In nucleotides, the CDR3 is TGTGCCAGCAGCTGGGGAGCTATGAACACTGAAGCTTTCTTT. It codes for CASSWGAMNTEAFF.

The J gene is TRBJ1-1, the V gene TRBV18, with no clear D. CDR1 KGHSH and CDR2 LQKENI come from the germline V gene. This CDR3 contains 13 residues. Trimming took off 1 base at V and 1 base at J, with 4 bases between the two ends. The CDR3 coding sequence is TGTGCCAGCTCACCACTCTCGAACACTGAAGCTTTCTTT. As protein: CASSPLSNTEAFF.